A selection of T cell receptor beta chains follows, all from one sample in a study of cytomegalovirus exposure and HLA in healthy donors. Sequenced by immunoSEQ multiplex PCR; TCRdb stores in-frame clones only, minus some. The sample shows over 200,000 clones, roughly 79% of them seen only once. Sequences were obtained from PBMCs. These receptors all come from a male donor in good health and CMV-seronegative. Each CDR3 is given with its conserved first and last residue. D genes are given only for firm matches.

TRBD1,TRBJ1-5,TRBV19,TGTGCCAGTCGACAGGGGAGCCCCTTGCAGCCCCAGCATTTT,CASRQGSPLQPQHF
NA,TRBJ1-2,TRBV27,TGTGCCAGCAGTTTGTTGAGAGGGACTAACTATGGCTACACCTTC,CASSLLRGTNYGYTF
TRBD1,TRBJ1-4,TRBV25-1,TGTGCCAGCAGTGAACCGAGACAGGGAGAAAAACTGTTTTTT,CASSEPRQGEKLFF
TRBD1,TRBJ1-6,TRBV6-1,TGTGCCAGCAGTGCCCGACAGGGTTACTCACCCCTCCACTTT,CASSARQGYSPLHF
NA,TRBJ1-2,TRBV27,TGTGCCAGCAGTTTACAAGGGGGGGTCTATGGCTACACCTTC,CASSLQGGVYGYTF
TRBD1,TRBJ2-3,TRBV27,TGTGCCAGCAGTCAGGCGACAGGGGGTACGCAGTATTTT,CASSQATGGTQYF
NA,TRBJ1-2,TRBV10-3,TGTGCCATCAGTCCCGGGACTCATGGCTACACCTTC,CAISPGTHGYTF
TRBD2,TRBJ2-3,TRBV30,TGTGCCTGGGGGACTAGCGCAGATACGCAGTATTTT,CAWGTSADTQYF
NA,TRBJ1-5,TRBV15,TGTGCCACCAGTACAGGTTATAGCAATCAGCCCCAGCATTTT,CATSTGYSNQPQHF
NA,TRBJ2-7,TRBV19,TGTGCCAGTAGTATCTTAGGCCCCAGCCAGGGTCTGGTCGAGCAGTACTTC,CASSILGPSQGLVEQYF
TRBD1,TRBJ2-2,TRBV19,TGTGCCAGTTCCCCGGACAGGGGGCTAACCGGGGAGCTGTTTTTT,CASSPDRGLTGELFF